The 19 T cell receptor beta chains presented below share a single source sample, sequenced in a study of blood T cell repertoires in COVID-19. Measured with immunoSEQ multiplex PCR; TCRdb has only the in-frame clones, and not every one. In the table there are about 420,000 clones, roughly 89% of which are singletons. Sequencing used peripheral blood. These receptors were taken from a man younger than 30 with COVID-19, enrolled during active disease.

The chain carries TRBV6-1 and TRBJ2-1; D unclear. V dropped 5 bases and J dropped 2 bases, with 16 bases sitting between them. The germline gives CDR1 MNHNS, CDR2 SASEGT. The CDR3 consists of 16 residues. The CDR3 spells CASSQGSPSAYNEQFF. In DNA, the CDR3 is TGTGCCAGCAGTCAAGGGTCACCCTCAGCCTACAATGAGCAGTTCTTC.

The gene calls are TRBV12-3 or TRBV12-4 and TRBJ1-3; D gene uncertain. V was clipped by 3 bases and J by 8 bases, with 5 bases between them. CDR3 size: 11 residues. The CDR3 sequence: CASSFGYTIYF. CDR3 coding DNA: TGTGCCAGCAGTTTCGGGTACACCATATATTTT.

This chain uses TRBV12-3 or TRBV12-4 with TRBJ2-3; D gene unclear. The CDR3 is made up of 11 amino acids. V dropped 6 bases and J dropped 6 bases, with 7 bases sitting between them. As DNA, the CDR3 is TGTGCCAGCAGCCCACTGGATACGCAGTATTTT. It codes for CASSPLDTQYF.

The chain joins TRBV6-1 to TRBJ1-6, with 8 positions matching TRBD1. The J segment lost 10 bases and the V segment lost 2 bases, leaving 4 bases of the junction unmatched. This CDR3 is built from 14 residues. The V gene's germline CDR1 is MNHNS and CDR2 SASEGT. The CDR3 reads CASSERAGGSPLHF. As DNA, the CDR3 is TGTGCCAGCAGTGAACGAGCAGGGGGCTCACCCCTCCACTTT.

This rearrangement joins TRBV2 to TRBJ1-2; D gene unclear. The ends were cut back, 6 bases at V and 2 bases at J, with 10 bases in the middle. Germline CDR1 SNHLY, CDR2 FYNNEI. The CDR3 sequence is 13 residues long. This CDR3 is CASRRAPNYGYTF. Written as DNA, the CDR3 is TGTGCCAGCAGGAGAGCCCCCAACTATGGCTACACCTTC.

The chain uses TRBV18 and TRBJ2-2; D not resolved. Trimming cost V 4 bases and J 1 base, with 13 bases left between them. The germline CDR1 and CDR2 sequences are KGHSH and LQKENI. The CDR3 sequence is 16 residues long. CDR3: CASSLQTSRNTGELFF. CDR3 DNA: TGTGCCAGCTCACTTCAAACGTCCAGGAACACCGGGGAGCTGTTTTTT. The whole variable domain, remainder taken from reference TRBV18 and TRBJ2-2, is NAGVMQNPRHLVRRRGQEARLRCSPMKGHSHVYWYRQLPEEGLKFMVYLQKENIIDESGMPKERFSAEFPKEGPSILRIQQVVRGDSAAYFCASSLQTSRNTGELFFGEGSRLTVL.

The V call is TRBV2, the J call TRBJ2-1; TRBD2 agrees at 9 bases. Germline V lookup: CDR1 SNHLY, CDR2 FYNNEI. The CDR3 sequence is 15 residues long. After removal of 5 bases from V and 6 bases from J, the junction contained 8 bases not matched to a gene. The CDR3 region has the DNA TGTGCCAGCAGTCCGGTGGCGGGAGGGATCAATGAGCAGTTCTTC. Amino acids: CASSPVAGGINEQFF.

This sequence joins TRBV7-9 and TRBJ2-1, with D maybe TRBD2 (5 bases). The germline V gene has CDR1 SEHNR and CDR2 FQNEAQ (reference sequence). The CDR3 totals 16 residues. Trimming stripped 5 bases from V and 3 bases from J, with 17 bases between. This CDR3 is CASSPRGIMIYNEQFF. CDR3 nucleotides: TGTGCCAGCAGCCCCCGGGGAATAATGATCTACAATGAGCAGTTCTTC.

The CDR3 DNA is TGCGCCAGCAGCCAAGATGGGCAGAATTATTCACCCCTCCACTTT. The encoded protein is CASSQDGQNYSPLHF. The chain joins TRBV4-1 to TRBJ1-6, with D unresolved. V was cut by 0 bases and J by 8 bases, with 11 bases left in between. The CDR3 consists of 15 residues. Looked up from germline, CDR1 is MGHRA and CDR2 is YSYEKL.

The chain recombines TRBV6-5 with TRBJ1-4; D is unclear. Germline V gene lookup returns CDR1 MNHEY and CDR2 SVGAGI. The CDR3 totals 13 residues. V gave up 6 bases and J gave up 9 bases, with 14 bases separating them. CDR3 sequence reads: CASSPTEGKKLFF. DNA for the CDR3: TGTGCCAGCAGCCCAACCGAGGGCAAAAAACTGTTTTTT.

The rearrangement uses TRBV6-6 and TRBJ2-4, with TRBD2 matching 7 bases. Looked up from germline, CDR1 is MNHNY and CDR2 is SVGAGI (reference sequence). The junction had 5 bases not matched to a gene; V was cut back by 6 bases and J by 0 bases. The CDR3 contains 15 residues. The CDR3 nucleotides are TGTGCCAGCAGCCTCAGGGAGGGAGCCAAAAACATTCAGTACTTC. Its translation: CASSLREGAKNIQYF.

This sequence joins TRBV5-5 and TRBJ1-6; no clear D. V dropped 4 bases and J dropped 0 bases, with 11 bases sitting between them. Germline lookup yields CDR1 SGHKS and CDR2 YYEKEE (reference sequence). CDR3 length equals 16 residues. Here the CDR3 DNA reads TGTGCCAGCAGCCCCCCGGGTAGCTCCTATAATTCACCCCTCCACTTT. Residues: CASSPPGSSYNSPLHF.

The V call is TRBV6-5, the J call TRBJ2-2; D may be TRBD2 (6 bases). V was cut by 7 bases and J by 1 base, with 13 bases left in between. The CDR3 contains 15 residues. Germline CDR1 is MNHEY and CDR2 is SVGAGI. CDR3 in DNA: TGTGCCAGCACCACCTGGGGACTGAACACCGGGGAGCTGTTTTTT. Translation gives CASTTWGLNTGELFF.

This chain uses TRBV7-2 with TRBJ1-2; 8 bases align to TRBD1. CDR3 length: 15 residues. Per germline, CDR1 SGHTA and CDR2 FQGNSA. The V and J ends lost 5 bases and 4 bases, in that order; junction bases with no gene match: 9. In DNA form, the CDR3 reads TGTGCCAGCAGCGATGGACAGGGTACCCGCTATGGCTACACCTTC. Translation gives CASSDGQGTRYGYTF.

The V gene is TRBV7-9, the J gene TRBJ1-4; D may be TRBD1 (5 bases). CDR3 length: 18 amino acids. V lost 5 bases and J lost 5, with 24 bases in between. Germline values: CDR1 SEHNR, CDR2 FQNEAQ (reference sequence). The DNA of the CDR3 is TGTGCCAGCAGCGAGCAACTATCCAGGGTAATAATGAATGAAAAACTGTTTTTT. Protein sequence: CASSEQLSRVIMNEKLFF.

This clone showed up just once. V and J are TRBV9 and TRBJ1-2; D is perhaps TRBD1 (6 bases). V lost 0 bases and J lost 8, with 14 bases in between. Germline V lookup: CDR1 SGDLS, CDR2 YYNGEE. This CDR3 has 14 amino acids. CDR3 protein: CASSVEDSGQGYTF. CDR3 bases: TGTGCCAGCAGCGTAGAGGACAGTGGGCAAGGCTACACCTTC. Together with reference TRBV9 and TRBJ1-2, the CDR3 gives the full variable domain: DSGVTQTPKHLITATGQRVTLRCSPRSGDLSVYWYQQSLDQGLQFLIQYYNGEERAKGNILERFSAQQFPDLHSELNLSSLELGDSALYFCASSVEDSGQGYTFGSGTRLTVV.

CDR3 nucleotides: TGTGCCAGTCAATGGGGGGAGGGTAATTCACCCCTCCACTTT. As protein: CASQWGEGNSPLHF. J is TRBJ1-6 and V is TRBV19, with a tentative D call TRBD1 (5 bases). The CDR3 is made up of 14 amino acids. Germline loops: CDR1 LNHDA, CDR2 SQIVND (reference sequence). Deletions cut 8 bases from V and 6 bases from J, with 14 bases between.

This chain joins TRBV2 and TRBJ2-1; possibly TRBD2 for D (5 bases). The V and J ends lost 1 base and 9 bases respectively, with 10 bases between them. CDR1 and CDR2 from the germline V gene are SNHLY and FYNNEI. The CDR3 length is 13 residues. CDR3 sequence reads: CASSEGEFIEQFF. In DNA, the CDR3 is TGTGCCAGCAGTGAAGGGGAGTTCATTGAGCAGTTCTTC.

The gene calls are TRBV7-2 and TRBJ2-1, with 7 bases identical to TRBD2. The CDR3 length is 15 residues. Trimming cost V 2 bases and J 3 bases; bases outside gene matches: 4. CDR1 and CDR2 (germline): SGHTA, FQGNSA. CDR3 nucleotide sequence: TGTGCCAGCAGCTTATTCGGGGACTACTACAATGAGCAGTTCTTC. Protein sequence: CASSLFGDYYNEQFF.